These T cell receptor beta chains were read from a single sample in a study of T cell responses to AZD1222 COVID-19 vaccine. TCRdb's copy holds only in-frame clones and misses some; the assay was immunoSEQ multiplex PCR. Seen here are more than 50,000 clones, about 79% observed once, and the top ten hold about 19%. The sample consisted of peripheral blood, taken on day 0 of AZD1222 vaccination. The receptors were sampled from an adult in good health. Both conserved end residues are part of each CDR3. A D gene is named only where the DNA matches it firmly. Clone sizes are given selectively: once, few, many, or a class where the clone is expanded.

TRBJ2-1	TRBV12-3/TRBV12-4	-	-	TGTGCCAGCACCCGAGGGGATGTTGAGCAGTTCTTC	CASTRGDVEQFF
TRBJ2-2	TRBV24-1	TRBD1	-	TGTGCCACCAGTGATACAGGGGACACCGGGGAGCTGTTTTTT	CATSDTGDTGELFF
TRBJ1-1	TRBV7-2	-	-	TGTGCCAGCAGCACAAGGAGGGGGACTGAAGCTTTCTTT	CASSTRRGTEAFF
TRBJ1-2	TRBV4-1	-	-	TGCGCCAGCAGACCCGTCACAGCTAACTATGGCTACACCTTC	CASRPVTANYGYTF
TRBJ1-1	TRBV5-5	TRBD1	once	TGTGCCAGCAGTCTTGGACAAGGACAGGGCACTGAAGCTTTCTTT	CASSLGQGQGTEAFF
TRBJ1-5	TRBV6-5	-	-	TGTGCCAGCCAACTTCACAGTAATCAGCCCCAGCATTTT	CASQLHSNQPQHF
TRBJ1-1	TRBV7-2	-	-	TGTGCCAGCAGCTTTTGGGACGGGAACACTGAAGCTTTCTTT	CASSFWDGNTEAFF
TRBJ1-5	TRBV19	-	-	TGTGCCAGTAGTAGTCCCGCTTACAATCAGCCCCAGCATTTT	CASSSPAYNQPQHF
TRBJ2-7	TRBV6-5	-	-	TGTGCCAGCCTGGAGTGGAGGACCTACGAGCAGTACTTC	CASLEWRTYEQYF
TRBJ1-1	TRBV29-1	-	-	TGCAGCGTTGGACCATCCTCAACAGGGATGGACACTGAAGCTTTCTTT	CSVGPSSTGMDTEAFF
TRBJ2-1	TRBV5-1	TRBD2	-	TGCGCCAGCAGCTTGGTCCTAGCGGGAGAGAGCAATGAGCAGTTCTTC	CASSLVLAGESNEQFF
TRBJ2-4	TRBV6-5	TRBD2	-	TGTGCCAGCAGTTACGCGGCGGGAGCGGCCAAAAACATTCAGTACTTC	CASSYAAGAAKNIQYF
TRBJ2-3	TRBV7-2	TRBD1	-	TGTGCCAGCAGCTTAGGCAGGGGGTCAGATACGCAGTATTTT	CASSLGRGSDTQYF
TRBJ1-4	TRBV18	-	-	TGTGCCAGCTCACCGTTTACAGAAAAACTGTTTTTT	CASSPFTEKLFF
TRBJ2-5	TRBV6-5	TRBD2	-	TGTGCCAGCTATCGACTAGCGGGAGAAGGAGAGACCCAGTACTTC	CASYRLAGEGETQYF
TRBJ1-1	TRBV5-1	-	-	TGCGCCAGCAAACAGGACATGAACACTGAAGCTTTCTTT	CASKQDMNTEAFF
TRBJ1-1	TRBV15	-	-	TGTGCCACCAGCAGAGAGGTAATCGGATTCACTGAAGCTTTCTTT	CATSREVIGFTEAFF
TRBJ2-7	TRBV5-6	TRBD2	-	TGTGCCAGCAGCTCAGGGACTAGCGGATTCTACGAGCAGTACTTC	CASSSGTSGFYEQYF
TRBJ2-3	TRBV3-1/TRBV3-2	TRBD2	-	TGTGCCAGCAGCCCGACTAGCGGATCCACAGATACGCAGTATTTT	CASSPTSGSTDTQYF
TRBJ1-1	TRBV2	-	-	TGTGCCAGCAGTGAACGGTGGACGAACACTGAAGCTTTCTTT	CASSERWTNTEAFF
TRBJ2-3	TRBV2	TRBD2	-	TGTGCCAGCGGGGCTAGCGGTCCTAGCACAGATACGCAGTATTTT	CASGASGPSTDTQYF
TRBJ2-2	TRBV27	-	-	TGTGCCAGCAGTTTACAGACAAACGCGAACACCGGGGAGCTGTTTTTT	CASSLQTNANTGELFF
TRBJ2-3	TRBV6-5	-	-	TGTGCCAGCAGCAGACAGTTCAGGACAGATACGCAGTATTTT	CASSRQFRTDTQYF
TRBJ1-1	TRBV11-3	-	-	TGTGCCAGCAGCTCTCACCCCGACAGTGAAGCTTTCTTT	CASSSHPDSEAFF
TRBJ1-1	TRBV19	-	few	TGTGCCAGTAGTATAGGTTGGCAGTCCATGAACACTGAAGCTTTCTTT	CASSIGWQSMNTEAFF
TRBJ2-5	TRBV6-6	-	-	TGTGCCAGCAGTTACTCTGGGTCGGCTCAAGAGACCCAGTACTTC	CASSYSGSAQETQYF
TRBJ2-6	TRBV6-2/TRBV6-3	TRBD1	-	TGTGCCAGCAGTGTCACAGGGGGCACTGGGGCCAACGTCCTGACTTTC	CASSVTGGTGANVLTF
TRBJ1-6	TRBV6-5	-	-	TGTGCCGGGACAAAGGCCCCTCGGAATTCACCCCTCCACTTT	CAGTKAPRNSPLHF
TRBJ1-6	TRBV28	-	once	TGTGCCAGCAGTTTTCAGAGCTCCTATAATTCACCCCTCCACTTT	CASSFQSSYNSPLHF
TRBJ2-7	TRBV18	TRBD1	-	TGTGCCAGCTCACCAAGACAGGGGGGGCAGAGCGAGCAGTACTTC	CASSPRQGGQSEQYF
TRBJ2-6	TRBV18	-	-	TGTGCCAGCTCACCTAGCGGGGCCAACGTCCTGACTTTC	CASSPSGANVLTF
TRBJ2-7	TRBV6-2/TRBV6-3	-	-	TGTGCCAGCAGTTACCTACCCCCTCGGAGCGTAACCTACGAGCAGTACTTC	CASSYLPPRSVTYEQYF
TRBJ1-3	TRBV5-4	TRBD1	-	TGTGCCAGCAGCTTTCAAACAGGGGAGTACGGAAACACCATATATTTT	CASSFQTGEYGNTIYF
TRBJ2-2	TRBV5-6	TRBD1	-	TGTGCCAGCAGCTCCCTCGGACAGGGAAGAAGAACCGGGGAGCTGTTTTTT	CASSSLGQGRRTGELFF
TRBJ2-3	TRBV19	-	-	TGTGCCAGTAGCGACAGTGAGGTGGCAGATACGCAGTATTTT	CASSDSEVADTQYF
TRBJ1-1	TRBV7-7	-	-	TGTGCTAGCAGCTTAGGGCAGGGCACTGAAGCTTTCTTT	CASSLGQGTEAFF
TRBJ2-3	TRBV10-3	TRBD2	-	TGTGCCACCGTTGAAAGCGGGAGGGATACGCAGTATTTT	CATVESGRDTQYF
TRBJ2-7	TRBV5-5	TRBD1	once	TGTGCCAGCAGCTTAGAAGGGACAGTAGAGCAGTACTTC	CASSLEGTVEQYF
TRBJ1-3	TRBV5-6	-	-	TGTGCCAGCAGCTTAATAAGCTCTGGAAACACCATATATTTT	CASSLISSGNTIYF
TRBJ2-1	TRBV7-2	TRBD2	-	TGTGCCAGCAGCTTTGTCACTAGCGGGGAGTATGAGCAGTTCTTC	CASSFVTSGEYEQFF
TRBJ1-2	TRBV13	-	-	TGTGCCAGCAGCCCCCCAACTGGGCACTATGGCTACACCTTC	CASSPPTGHYGYTF
TRBJ2-1	TRBV27	TRBD2	-	TGTGCCAGCAAGGGAGGGTACGGTGAGCAGTTCTTC	CASKGGYGEQFF
TRBJ1-2	TRBV5-6	-	-	TGTGCCAGCAGCTTGGTAGGACGCGGCTACACCTTC	CASSLVGRGYTF
TRBJ2-3	TRBV7-2	TRBD2	-	TGTGCCAGCAGCTTATATAGCGGGAGCTCAGATACGCAGTATTTT	CASSLYSGSSDTQYF
TRBJ2-1	TRBV27	-	-	TGTGCCAGCAGTTTATCGAGCTACAATGAGCAGTTCTTC	CASSLSSYNEQFF
TRBJ2-7	TRBV18	TRBD1	-	TGTGCCAGCTCACCAACAGGGGGCATGGAGCAGTACTTC	CASSPTGGMEQYF
TRBJ2-7	TRBV9	-	few	TGTGCCAGCAGCGTGGACGGTTCCTACGAGCAGTACTTC	CASSVDGSYEQYF
TRBJ2-2	TRBV18	-	-	TGTGCCAGCTCACCACCAGGGTCCTATAACACCGGGGAGCTGTTTTTT	CASSPPGSYNTGELFF
TRBJ2-3	TRBV7-9	-	-	TGTGCCAGCAGCTCCCGATCGGCAGATACGCAGTATTTT	CASSSRSADTQYF
TRBJ1-4	TRBV3-1/TRBV3-2	-	-	TGTGCCAGCAGCCAAGTCGGGGCAATTAATGAAAAACTGTTTTTT	CASSQVGAINEKLFF
TRBJ1-6	TRBV7-9	-	-	TGTGCCAGCAGCTTTCAGAATACCCATTCACCCCTCCACTTT	CASSFQNTHSPLHF
TRBJ1-2	TRBV28	-	few	TGTGCCAGCGGTCGAGTTCGTGTGGACTATGGCTACACCTTC	CASGRVRVDYGYTF
TRBJ2-1	TRBV7-2	TRBD1	-	TGTGCCATCCAGACAGGGGCCCAGTTCTTC	CAIQTGAQFF
TRBJ1-5	TRBV28	-	few	TGTGCCAGCAGGGTCACAGGGAATCAGCCCCAGCATTTT	CASRVTGNQPQHF
TRBJ2-6	TRBV5-6	-	-	TGTGCCAGCAGCTTGGAACGAACCGGGGCCAACGTCCTGACTTTC	CASSLERTGANVLTF
TRBJ2-1	TRBV19	TRBD2	few	TGTGCCAGTAGTTCCCGGACGACTAGCGGGAAGAGGGATGAGCAGTTCTTC	CASSSRTTSGKRDEQFF
TRBJ1-3	TRBV28	-	-	TGTGCCACCTGGAAGGGCTCTGGAAACACCATATATTTT	CATWKGSGNTIYF
TRBJ1-3	TRBV15	-	-	TGTGCCACCACCAGAGACCGGGCCCCTGGAAACACCATATATTTT	CATTRDRAPGNTIYF
TRBJ1-1	TRBV7-2	-	-	TGTGCCAGCAGCCCGACGATGAACACTGAAGCTTTCTTT	CASSPTMNTEAFF